A selection of T cell receptor beta chains follows, all from one sample in a study of OX40 agonist ivuxolimab in advanced cancers. Assay used: immunoSEQ multiplex PCR; TCRdb lists only in-frame clones, some missing. This table has around 80,000 clones, about 87% appearing once. The specimen comprised CD4+ or CD8+ T cells sorted from blood, sampled in a trial of the OX40 agonist ivuxolimab. The receptors here all came from an adult with an advanced solid tumor such as melanoma, head and neck, liver or kidney cancer. Each CDR3 is given with its conserved first and last residue. The D gene is left open where the match is weak. Some rows have no size entry. The others give once, few or many, or a class for an expanded clone.

d_gene: NA
j_gene: TRBJ1-2
len: 13
v_gene: TRBV5-5
abundance: NA
CDR3nt: TGTGCCAGCAGCCCGAGGGCCCCTGATGGCTACACCTTC
CDR3aa: CASSPRAPDGYTF

d_gene: TRBD1
j_gene: TRBJ2-7
len: 14
v_gene: TRBV18
abundance: NA
CDR3nt: TGTGCCAGCTCACCCGACGGGACAGTCTACGAGCAGTACTTC
CDR3aa: CASSPDGTVYEQYF

d_gene: NA
j_gene: TRBJ1-5
len: 16
v_gene: TRBV7-9
abundance: few
CDR3nt: TGTGCCAGCAGCCCACCGGACGTGCGGGGCAATCAGCCCCAGCATTTT
CDR3aa: CASSPPDVRGNQPQHF

d_gene: NA
j_gene: TRBJ2-3
len: 13
v_gene: TRBV13
abundance: NA
CDR3nt: TGTGCCAGCAGCTCGTATTTCACAGATACGCAGTATTTT
CDR3aa: CASSSYFTDTQYF

d_gene: NA
j_gene: TRBJ2-7
len: 13
v_gene: TRBV28
abundance: NA
CDR3nt: TGTGCCAGCAGGACCGGGAACCCCTACGAGCAGTACTTC
CDR3aa: CASRTGNPYEQYF

d_gene: NA
j_gene: TRBJ1-2
len: 15
v_gene: TRBV4-2
abundance: NA
CDR3nt: TGTGCCAGCAGCCAGGTTACAGGGATTAGCTATGGCTACACCTTC
CDR3aa: CASSQVTGISYGYTF

d_gene: TRBD1
j_gene: TRBJ2-7
len: 16
v_gene: TRBV4-1
abundance: NA
CDR3nt: TGCGCCAGCAGCCAAGCGGGGGCAGGGGGCAAAGGCGAGCAGTACTTC
CDR3aa: CASSQAGAGGKGEQYF

d_gene: NA
j_gene: TRBJ2-5
len: 16
v_gene: TRBV11-2
abundance: NA
CDR3nt: TGTGCCAGCAGCTTAGATACTGGGGTAGGAATGGGGACCCAGTACTTC
CDR3aa: CASSLDTGVGMGTQYF

d_gene: NA
j_gene: TRBJ1-1
len: 14
v_gene: TRBV28
abundance: NA
CDR3nt: TGTGCCAGCAGTTTAGGGGCCGTTGACACTGAAGCTTTCTTT
CDR3aa: CASSLGAVDTEAFF

d_gene: NA
j_gene: TRBJ2-5
len: 13
v_gene: TRBV28
abundance: few
CDR3nt: TGTGCCAGCAGTTTGGTAGCGACGGAGACCCAGTACTTC
CDR3aa: CASSLVATETQYF

d_gene: NA
j_gene: TRBJ2-5
len: 15
v_gene: TRBV11-3
abundance: NA
CDR3nt: TGTGCCAGCAGCTTAGCGGGGGCCGTGGGAGAGACCCAGTACTTC
CDR3aa: CASSLAGAVGETQYF

d_gene: NA
j_gene: TRBJ1-1
len: 11
v_gene: TRBV28
abundance: NA
CDR3nt: TGTGCCAGCAGGATAAACACTGAAGCTTTCTTT
CDR3aa: CASRINTEAFF

d_gene: TRBD1
j_gene: TRBJ2-7
len: 16
v_gene: TRBV9
abundance: NA
CDR3nt: TGTGCCAGCAGCATTGGGACAGGGGGGATCGGATACGAGCAGTACTTC
CDR3aa: CASSIGTGGIGYEQYF

d_gene: TRBD1
j_gene: TRBJ2-7
len: 13
v_gene: TRBV19
abundance: NA
CDR3nt: TGTGCCAGTAGCCGACAGGGGACCTACGAGCAGTACTTC
CDR3aa: CASSRQGTYEQYF

d_gene: NA
j_gene: TRBJ2-5
len: 17
v_gene: TRBV7-2
abundance: NA
CDR3nt: TGTGCCAGCAGCTTAGGGGGGAGCTGGCAGATCCCATGGACCCAGTACTTC
CDR3aa: CASSLGGSWQIPWTQYF

d_gene: NA
j_gene: TRBJ2-7
len: 19
v_gene: TRBV19
abundance: NA
CDR3nt: TGTGCCAGTAGTAAGGTCCGGCAGGGGGACTCAAGAGTCTCCTACGAGCAGTACTTC
CDR3aa: CASSKVRQGDSRVSYEQYF

d_gene: NA
j_gene: TRBJ2-1
len: 10
v_gene: TRBV6-7
abundance: NA
CDR3nt: TGTGCCAGCAGATACAATGAGCAGTTCTTC
CDR3aa: CASRYNEQFF

d_gene: NA
j_gene: TRBJ1-6
len: 14
v_gene: TRBV19
abundance: NA
CDR3nt: TGTGCCAGTAGCTTACAGGAGGGCAGGTCACCCCTCCACTTT
CDR3aa: CASSLQEGRSPLHF

d_gene: NA
j_gene: TRBJ2-6
len: 11
v_gene: TRBV19
abundance: NA
CDR3nt: TGTGCCAGCTCTGGGGCCAACGTCCTGACTTTC
CDR3aa: CASSGANVLTF

d_gene: NA
j_gene: TRBJ1-5
len: 14
v_gene: TRBV6-1
abundance: NA
CDR3nt: TGTGCCAGCAGGAAGGGGAGCGGATCTGAGCCCCAGCATTTT
CDR3aa: CASRKGSGSEPQHF

d_gene: TRBD1
j_gene: TRBJ1-5
len: 15
v_gene: TRBV5-1
abundance: NA
CDR3nt: TGCGCCAGCAGCACGGGACAGGGGGAAGGTCAGCCCCAGCATTTT
CDR3aa: CASSTGQGEGQPQHF

d_gene: NA
j_gene: TRBJ2-5
len: 13
v_gene: TRBV19
abundance: NA
CDR3nt: TGTGCCAGTAGCCAGGAGGGGTCAGAGACCCAGTACTTC
CDR3aa: CASSQEGSETQYF

d_gene: NA
j_gene: TRBJ1-2
len: 13
v_gene: TRBV7-2
abundance: once
CDR3nt: TGTGCCAGCAGCATACAGGGTCGGTATGGCTACACCTTC
CDR3aa: CASSIQGRYGYTF

d_gene: NA
j_gene: TRBJ2-3
len: 15
v_gene: TRBV29-1
abundance: NA
CDR3nt: TGCAGCGTTGAAGGGACACCTCAGAGCCCAGATACGCAGTATTTT
CDR3aa: CSVEGTPQSPDTQYF

d_gene: NA
j_gene: TRBJ2-1
len: 14
v_gene: TRBV5-1
abundance: NA
CDR3nt: TGCGCCAGCAGACCGGAAGGGCCCAACAATGAGCAGTTCTTC
CDR3aa: CASRPEGPNNEQFF

d_gene: TRBD1
j_gene: TRBJ2-1
len: 14
v_gene: TRBV5-6
abundance: NA
CDR3nt: TGTGCCAGCCGCGACAGGGGGTCGTACAATGAGCAGTTCTTC
CDR3aa: CASRDRGSYNEQFF

d_gene: NA
j_gene: TRBJ2-3
len: 14
v_gene: TRBV5-5
abundance: NA
CDR3nt: TGTGCCAGCAGCTTGTGGAGGAAGACAGATACGCAGTATTTT
CDR3aa: CASSLWRKTDTQYF

d_gene: NA
j_gene: TRBJ1-2
len: 15
v_gene: TRBV5-4
abundance: NA
CDR3nt: TGTGCCAGCAGCAAGTTGGCTGGACAGAACTATGGCTACACCTTC
CDR3aa: CASSKLAGQNYGYTF

d_gene: TRBD1
j_gene: TRBJ1-2
len: 13
v_gene: TRBV6-6
abundance: NA
CDR3nt: TGTGCCAGCAGAACGGGACAGGGGAATGGCTACACCTTC
CDR3aa: CASRTGQGNGYTF